A selection of T cell receptor beta chains follows, all from one sample in a study of cytomegalovirus exposure and HLA in healthy donors. Measured with immunoSEQ multiplex PCR; TCRdb has only the in-frame clones, and not every one. Of about 79,000 clones detected, 90% to 95% appear once; the ten largest clones hold about 3.8%. Input material: PBMCs. The receptors stem from a woman in her thirties in good health and CMV-seronegative. Each CDR3 is given with its conserved first and last residue. A D gene is named only where the DNA matches it firmly.

D gene: -
J gene: TRBJ2-1
V gene: TRBV12-5
CDR3 protein: CASALPGNEQFF
CDR3 DNA: TGTGCTAGTGCCCTACCCGGGAATGAGCAGTTCTTC

D gene: -
J gene: TRBJ1-2
V gene: TRBV18
CDR3 protein: CASSPRQALEANYGYTF
CDR3 DNA: TGTGCCAGCTCACCACGACAGGCCCTAGAAGCTAACTATGGCTACACCTTC

D gene: -
J gene: TRBJ1-4
V gene: TRBV6-5
CDR3 protein: CAGGLNEKLFF
CDR3 DNA: TGTGCCGGAGGTTTGAATGAAAAACTGTTTTTT

D gene: TRBD1
J gene: TRBJ1-2
V gene: TRBV11-2
CDR3 protein: CASSPGQANYGYTF
CDR3 DNA: TGTGCCAGCAGCCCCGGACAGGCAAACTATGGCTACACCTTC

D gene: -
J gene: TRBJ2-2
V gene: TRBV28
CDR3 protein: CASSLSRSSPRELFF
CDR3 DNA: TGTGCCAGCAGTTTAAGTCGGTCTTCTCCCCGTGAGCTGTTTTTT

D gene: -
J gene: TRBJ2-5
V gene: TRBV6-5
CDR3 protein: CASSYLETQYF
CDR3 DNA: TGTGCCAGCAGTTATCTGGAGACCCAGTACTTC

D gene: -
J gene: TRBJ2-3
V gene: TRBV30
CDR3 protein: CALDQGGSSTDTQYF
CDR3 DNA: TGTGCCTTGGACCAGGGCGGTTCTAGCACAGATACGCAGTATTTT

D gene: -
J gene: TRBJ1-1
V gene: TRBV27
CDR3 protein: CASSFGIQGKAFF
CDR3 DNA: TGTGCCAGCAGTTTTGGGATTCAGGGAAAAGCTTTCTTT

D gene: TRBD1
J gene: TRBJ2-1
V gene: TRBV4-1
CDR3 protein: CASSQVHGQGAYEQFF
CDR3 DNA: TGCGCCAGCAGCCAAGTTCACGGACAGGGGGCTTATGAGCAGTTCTTC

D gene: TRBD1
J gene: TRBJ2-7
V gene: TRBV4-1
CDR3 protein: CASSQDSNRGTYEQYF
CDR3 DNA: TGCGCCAGCAGCCAAGATAGTAACAGGGGAACCTACGAGCAGTACTTC

D gene: TRBD1
J gene: TRBJ2-2
V gene: TRBV7-6
CDR3 protein: CASSPGTALTGELFF
CDR3 DNA: TGTGCCAGCAGCCCGGGGACAGCGCTCACCGGGGAGCTGTTTTTT

D gene: -
J gene: TRBJ2-6
V gene: TRBV5-1
CDR3 protein: CASSLNARSAGANVLTF
CDR3 DNA: TGCGCCAGCAGCTTGAACGCCCGGTCGGCTGGGGCCAACGTCCTGACTTTC

D gene: -
J gene: TRBJ2-5
V gene: TRBV28
CDR3 protein: CASSLRWAPRPRGETQYF
CDR3 DNA: TGTGCCAGCAGTTTACGGTGGGCCCCTCGACCCAGGGGAGAGACCCAGTACTTC

D gene: -
J gene: TRBJ1-5
V gene: TRBV4-1
CDR3 protein: CASSQDGQTLHQPQHF
CDR3 DNA: TGCGCCAGCAGCCAAGACGGACAGACGCTACATCAGCCCCAGCATTTT

D gene: TRBD1
J gene: TRBJ2-7
V gene: TRBV7-2
CDR3 protein: CASSFGQGPSYEQYF
CDR3 DNA: TGTGCCAGCAGCTTTGGACAGGGCCCTTCCTACGAGCAGTACTTC

D gene: TRBD1
J gene: TRBJ2-7
V gene: TRBV19
CDR3 protein: CASSMEGGRNYEQYF
CDR3 DNA: TGTGCCAGTAGTATGGAAGGGGGCAGGAATTACGAGCAGTACTTC

D gene: TRBD1
J gene: TRBJ1-5
V gene: TRBV19
CDR3 protein: CASSSRQGGHQPQHF
CDR3 DNA: TGTGCCAGTAGTTCCCGACAGGGAGGCCATCAGCCCCAGCATTTT

D gene: TRBD1
J gene: TRBJ1-2
V gene: TRBV18
CDR3 protein: CASSKDRVEGYTF
CDR3 DNA: TGTGCCAGCTCAAAGGACAGGGTGGAAGGCTACACCTTC

D gene: -
J gene: TRBJ2-7
V gene: TRBV28
CDR3 protein: CASSPIGLGYEQYF
CDR3 DNA: TGTGCCAGCAGTCCCATCGGGTTGGGCTACGAGCAGTACTTC

D gene: TRBD1
J gene: TRBJ2-7
V gene: TRBV14
CDR3 protein: CASSQVVVAGQGIHEQYF
CDR3 DNA: TGTGCCAGCAGCCAAGTAGTTGTAGCGGGACAGGGGATTCACGAGCAGTACTTC

D gene: -
J gene: TRBJ1-1
V gene: TRBV28
CDR3 protein: CASSTGDPEAFF
CDR3 DNA: TGTGCCAGCAGTACGGGGGACCCTGAAGCTTTCTTT

D gene: -
J gene: TRBJ2-3
V gene: TRBV6-5
CDR3 protein: CASSSIGGAPDTQYF
CDR3 DNA: TGTGCCAGCAGCTCAATTGGGGGGGCCCCAGATACGCAGTATTTT

D gene: -
J gene: TRBJ1-5
V gene: TRBV6-1
CDR3 protein: CASSEGFKPGWRPDSNQPQHF
CDR3 DNA: TGTGCCAGCAGTGAAGGTTTTAAGCCGGGATGGCGCCCTGATAGCAATCAGCCCCAGCATTTT

D gene: -
J gene: TRBJ2-7
V gene: TRBV27
CDR3 protein: CASSLAGEGVYEQYF
CDR3 DNA: TGTGCCAGCAGTTTGGCAGGGGAGGGGGTCTACGAGCAGTACTTC

D gene: -
J gene: TRBJ2-2
V gene: TRBV5-1
CDR3 protein: CASSPDSGRELFF
CDR3 DNA: TGCGCCAGCAGCCCGGACAGCGGCAGGGAGCTGTTTTTT

D gene: -
J gene: TRBJ1-2
V gene: TRBV15
CDR3 protein: CATSRATDGYTF
CDR3 DNA: TGTGCCACCAGCAGAGCGACAGACGGCTACACCTTC

D gene: TRBD2
J gene: TRBJ2-2
V gene: TRBV10-2
CDR3 protein: CASSGSQVLAGGTGELFF
CDR3 DNA: TGCGCCAGCAGTGGGTCGCAGGTACTAGCGGGAGGTACCGGGGAGCTGTTTTTT